This T cell receptor beta chain was retrieved from a study of blood T cells in healthy people across ages. Germline CDR1 SEHNR, CDR2 FQNEAQ (reference sequence). V shed 4 bases and J shed 0 bases, with 16 bases lying between them. This CDR3 spans 17 amino acids. In its sample, this clonotype was seen once. Antigen: not known. Study-wide points: Older age coincided with a roughly linear decline in TCR beta diversity per million T cells.

A J-beta primer mix and a sample-barcoded 5' primer were used in a second PCR of roughly 6 to 11 cycles. Any given sample supplied a minimum of 2.5 million CDR3-containing paired-end reads. TCRdb reprocessed the 5' RACE reads with MiXCR, giving one entry per CDR3 protein. The table has some 1.1 million distinct CDR3 sequences, approximately 38% seen once. The V and J genes are TRBV7-9 and TRBJ2-1; D is perhaps TRBD2 (5 bases). The receptor was derived from a man between 18 and 29 years old in good health. The sample was blood. The CDR3 bases are TGTGCCAGCAGCTCCCGCCCCGGCGGGTTCTCCTACAATGAGCAGTTCTTC. Its protein product is CASSSRPGGFSYNEQFF.